A selection of T cell receptor beta chains follows, all from one sample in a study of cytomegalovirus exposure and HLA in healthy donors. Using immunoSEQ multiplex PCR, the repertoire was profiled, and TCRdb retains in-frame clones only, with some absent. The sample lists about 350,000 clones, roughly 87% occurring once. The source material was PBMCs. The receptors were gathered from a young woman in good health and CMV-seropositive. Both conserved end residues are part of each CDR3. D genes are given only for firm matches. Clone size is shown for a subset of rows, as once, few, many or a class of expanded clone.

V,J,D,size,DNA,CDR3
TRBV7-9,TRBJ2-7,-,few,TGTGCCAGCAGCCTTGCCAGGGTCGAGCAGTACTTC,CASSLARVEQYF
TRBV4-1,TRBJ2-1,-,once,TGCGCCAGCAGCTCCCGGGGATACAATGAGCAGTTCTTC,CASSSRGYNEQFF
TRBV2,TRBJ2-5,-,-,TGTGCCAGCATAGAAAATTGGGAGACCCAGTACTTC,CASIENWETQYF
TRBV28,TRBJ2-3,TRBD2,-,TGTGCCAGCAGGGGGCAGGGACTAGCGGTCACAGATACGCAGTATTTT,CASRGQGLAVTDTQYF
TRBV19,TRBJ1-1,TRBD1,-,TGTGCCAGTAGACAGGGGGCGACTGAAGCTTTCTTT,CASRQGATEAFF
TRBV9,TRBJ1-2,-,-,TGTGCCAGCAGCGGAGCCCAAGACCGCCCGCGGGGCTACACCTTC,CASSGAQDRPRGYTF
TRBV15,TRBJ2-5,TRBD2,-,TGTGCCACCAGCAGCTCGGGGGGGGAGACCCAGTACTTC,CATSSSGGETQYF
TRBV27,TRBJ1-5,-,-,TGTGCCAGTTCTGCCGGGGGGCGCAGGGCCCAGCATTTT,CASSAGGRRAQHF
TRBV11-2,TRBJ1-2,-,few,TGTGCCAGCAGCCCTAATACAGGGCCTAACTATGGCTACACCTTC,CASSPNTGPNYGYTF
TRBV6-1,TRBJ2-2,TRBD1,-,TGTGCCACCCAAAGGGGGCCGGCGAACACCGGGGAGCTGTTTTTT,CATQRGPANTGELFF
TRBV29-1,TRBJ2-5,-,-,TGCAGCGTTGAAGTGGGACAAGAGACCCAGTACTTC,CSVEVGQETQYF
TRBV15,TRBJ2-6,-,-,TGTGCCACCAGCAGAGGGCGGGACGTCCTCAACGTCCTGACTTTC,CATSRGRDVLNVLTF
TRBV5-6,TRBJ2-1,TRBD2,once,TGTGCCAGCAGCTTTATTGGCGGGAGTTATAATGAGCAGTTCTTC,CASSFIGGSYNEQFF
TRBV5-1,TRBJ2-3,TRBD2,-,TGCGCCAGCAGCTATGAAATAGCGGGGGGCACAGATACGCAGTATTTT,CASSYEIAGGTDTQYF
TRBV30,TRBJ2-2,TRBD1,-,TGTGCCTGGAGTGGAAGGCGACAGGGGGCGTCCACCGGGGAGCTGTTTTTT,CAWSGRRQGASTGELFF
TRBV28,TRBJ2-7,TRBD2,-,TGTGCCAGCAGTTTCCTCGGGGCCCTGGGCGGGAGGGCCCCCTACGAGCAGTACTTC,CASSFLGALGGRAPYEQYF
TRBV5-1,TRBJ2-7,-,-,TGCGCCAGCAGCTTGGAAAAAGGGATCTACGAGCAGTACTTC,CASSLEKGIYEQYF
TRBV4-1,TRBJ1-5,-,-,TGCGCCAGCAGCCAAGACACCGGGTTTCAGCCCCAGCATTTT,CASSQDTGFQPQHF
TRBV6-5,TRBJ1-1,TRBD1,once,TGTGCCAGCAGGACTCCAGGGGGCTCGGGCACTGAAGCTTTCTTT,CASRTPGGSGTEAFF
TRBV6-1,TRBJ1-2,TRBD1,-,TGTGCCACCAGCGATCAACAGGGGAAATATGGCTACACCTTC,CATSDQQGKYGYTF
TRBV15,TRBJ2-3,-,-,TGTGCCACCAGCAGATCAAAGGGGGCGGGAGTGCCAGATACGCAGTATTTT,CATSRSKGAGVPDTQYF
TRBV6-5,TRBJ2-7,-,-,TGTGCCAGCAGTTATCTCGGGTACAAGCAGTACTTC,CASSYLGYKQYF
TRBV28,TRBJ1-1,-,-,TGTGCCAGCAGTTTATACCGGAGTACGAACACTGAAGCTTTCTTT,CASSLYRSTNTEAFF
TRBV25-1,TRBJ2-2,-,-,TGTGCCAGCAGTGAACGTGGGGTCAGAGAGAACACCGGGGAGCTGTTTTTT,CASSERGVRENTGELFF
TRBV28,TRBJ2-1,-,-,TGTGCCAGCAGTTTGCTGCAGGGCAATGAGCAGTTCTTC,CASSLLQGNEQFF
TRBV7-2,TRBJ2-3,-,-,TGTGCCAGCAGCCCCCAGGGGTCAGATACGCAGTATTTT,CASSPQGSDTQYF
TRBV7-9,TRBJ2-7,-,-,TGTGCCAGCAGCTTAGCCAGGGGTACCTCCTACGAGCAGTACTTC,CASSLARGTSYEQYF
TRBV28,TRBJ2-7,TRBD1,-,TGTGCCAGCAGACCCAATGGGACAGGGGGGAACGAGCAGTACTTC,CASRPNGTGGNEQYF
TRBV4-1,TRBJ2-7,-,-,TGCGCCAGCAGCCAAGAAAGAGGTCTCGACGAGCAGTACTTC,CASSQERGLDEQYF
TRBV4-3,TRBJ2-3,-,-,TGCGCCAGCAGCCCAAGCTGGCAGGCGGATACGCAGTATTTT,CASSPSWQADTQYF
TRBV19,TRBJ2-7,-,once,TGTGCCAGTAGGACAGGCTACGAGCAGTACTTC,CASRTGYEQYF
TRBV2,TRBJ1-2,TRBD1,-,TGTGCCAGCTTGGACAGGGGAACAACCCCCACCTTC,CASLDRGTTPTF
TRBV20-1,TRBJ2-3,-,-,TGCAGTGCCACGAACAAGGATACGCAGTATTTT,CSATNKDTQYF
TRBV28,TRBJ2-5,TRBD2,-,TGTGCCAGCAGCTCCTTTGCAGCGGGGGAAGAGACCCAGTACTTC,CASSSFAAGEETQYF
TRBV11-3,TRBJ2-3,-,-,TGTGCCAGCAGCCCACGGGGGACCACAGATACGCAGTATTTT,CASSPRGTTDTQYF
TRBV4-2,TRBJ2-3,TRBD2,once,TGTGCCAGCAGCCAGTATTCTGGGACTAGGAGTTTGTTAGATACGCAGTATTTT,CASSQYSGTRSLLDTQYF
TRBV5-6,TRBJ2-3,-,-,TGTGCCAGCAGCTTGGCGGGGCAGGGTAGCACAGATACGCAGTATTTT,CASSLAGQGSTDTQYF
TRBV29-1,TRBJ1-1,-,-,TGCAGCGTTGAATCCCAAAACTCAGCTTTCTTT,CSVESQNSAFF
TRBV5-1,TRBJ1-2,-,once,TGCGCCAGCAGCTTGGAGGTTTCCTCACCCTATGGCTACACCTTC,CASSLEVSSPYGYTF
TRBV18,TRBJ2-7,-,-,TGTGCCAGCTCACGGCAGGGTGAGGAGCAGTACTTC,CASSRQGEEQYF
TRBV9,TRBJ1-6,TRBD1,-,TGTGCCAGCAGCGCCGGACAGGGGCGCTATAATTCACCCCTCCACTTT,CASSAGQGRYNSPLHF
TRBV9,TRBJ2-2,-,-,TGTGCCAGCAGCGTCATGGGGCTAACGAACACCGGGGAGCTGTTTTTT,CASSVMGLTNTGELFF
TRBV28,TRBJ2-5,TRBD1,-,TGTGCCAGCAGACTTCAGGGGGATGAGACCCAGTACTTC,CASRLQGDETQYF
TRBV7-3,TRBJ2-3,-,-,TGTGCCAGCAGCTCCACAGATACGCAGTATTTT,CASSSTDTQYF
TRBV5-1,TRBJ2-2,TRBD2,-,TGCGCCAGCAGCTCAAGGACTAGCGGGGGCACCGGGGAGCTGTTTTTT,CASSSRTSGGTGELFF
TRBV15,TRBJ2-7,-,-,TGTGCCACCAGCAGAGGCATTCACTACGAGCAGTACTTC,CATSRGIHYEQYF
TRBV27,TRBJ2-5,TRBD1,-,TGTGCCAGCAGTTTGCCGGGGACAGGGAGTAGGGGTTTTCAAGAGACCCAGTACTTC,CASSLPGTGSRGFQETQYF
TRBV6-6,TRBJ2-7,TRBD1,once,TGTGCCAGCAGTTACTCAGGGGGCCCTGAGCAGTACTTC,CASSYSGGPEQYF
TRBV30,TRBJ1-1,-,few,TGTGCCTGGAGTTCCACAGGGGAAGCTTTCTTT,CAWSSTGEAFF
TRBV7-3,TRBJ2-3,-,-,TGTGCCAGCAGCATACTAGACACAGATACGCAGTATTTT,CASSILDTDTQYF
TRBV5-6,TRBJ1-2,TRBD1,-,TGTGCCAGCAGCTTGGCCGTGGGCGGCAGGGGGTACTATGGCTACACCTTC,CASSLAVGGRGYYGYTF
TRBV9,TRBJ2-1,-,-,TGTGCCAGCAGCGTAGTAGGCCTACGGGCCAATGAGCAGTTCTTC,CASSVVGLRANEQFF
TRBV6-5,TRBJ1-6,-,few,TGTGCCAGCAGTTCGACAGGAAATTCACCCCTCCACTTT,CASSSTGNSPLHF
TRBV7-3,TRBJ1-2,-,-,TGTGCCAGCAGCTCTGGGGACTATGGCTACACCTTC,CASSSGDYGYTF